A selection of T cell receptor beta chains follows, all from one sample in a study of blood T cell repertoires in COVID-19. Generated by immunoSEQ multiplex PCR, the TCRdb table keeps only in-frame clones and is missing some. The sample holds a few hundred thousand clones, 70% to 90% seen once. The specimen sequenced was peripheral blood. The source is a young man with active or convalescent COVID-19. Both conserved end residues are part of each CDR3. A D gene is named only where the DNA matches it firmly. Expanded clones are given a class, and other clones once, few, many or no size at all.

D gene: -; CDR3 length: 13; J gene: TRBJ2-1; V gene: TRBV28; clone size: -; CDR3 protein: CASRSGFRGEQFF; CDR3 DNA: TGTGCCAGCAGGTCTGGGTTTCGGGGTGAGCAGTTCTTC
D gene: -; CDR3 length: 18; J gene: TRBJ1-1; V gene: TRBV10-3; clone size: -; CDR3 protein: CAISAYRGGGLPYTEAFF; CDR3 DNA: TGTGCCATCAGTGCCTATCGTGGGGGGGGGCTACCGTACACTGAAGCTTTCTTT
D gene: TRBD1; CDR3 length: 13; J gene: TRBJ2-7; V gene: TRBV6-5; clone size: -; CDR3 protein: CASAGTGWGEQYF; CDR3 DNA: TGTGCCAGCGCCGGGACAGGATGGGGCGAGCAGTACTTC
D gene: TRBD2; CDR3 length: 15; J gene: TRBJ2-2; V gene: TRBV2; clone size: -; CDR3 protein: CASSAVAGDTGELFF; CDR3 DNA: TGTGCCAGCAGTGCGGTAGCGGGGGATACCGGGGAGCTGTTTTTT
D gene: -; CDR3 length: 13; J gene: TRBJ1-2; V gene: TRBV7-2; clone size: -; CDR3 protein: CASRSGTNYGYTF; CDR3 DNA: TGTGCCAGCAGATCCGGGACTAACTATGGCTACACCTTC
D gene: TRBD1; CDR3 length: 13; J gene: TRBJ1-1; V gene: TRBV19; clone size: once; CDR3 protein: CASSPATGGEAFF; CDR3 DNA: TGTGCCAGTAGTCCAGCCACAGGGGGCGAAGCTTTCTTT
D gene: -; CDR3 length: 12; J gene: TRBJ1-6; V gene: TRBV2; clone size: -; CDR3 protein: CASTGGVSPLHF; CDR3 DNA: TGTGCCAGCACCGGGGGGGTTTCACCCCTCCACTTT
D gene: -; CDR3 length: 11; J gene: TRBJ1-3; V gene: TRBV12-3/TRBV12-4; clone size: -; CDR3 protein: CASDISNTIYF; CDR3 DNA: TGTGCCAGCGACATCTCAAACACCATATATTTT
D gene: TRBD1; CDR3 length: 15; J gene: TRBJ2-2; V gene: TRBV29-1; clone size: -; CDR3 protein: CSVRLTGSNTGELFF; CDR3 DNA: TGCAGCGTCCGATTGACAGGGTCGAACACCGGGGAGCTGTTTTTT
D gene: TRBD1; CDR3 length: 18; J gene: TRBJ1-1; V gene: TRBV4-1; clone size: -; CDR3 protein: CASSPNERGTGINTEAFF; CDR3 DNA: TGCGCCAGCAGCCCGAATGAAAGAGGGACAGGGATAAACACTGAAGCTTTCTTT
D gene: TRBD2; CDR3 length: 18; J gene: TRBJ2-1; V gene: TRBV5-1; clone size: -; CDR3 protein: CASSQTQLAGATYNEQFF; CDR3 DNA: TGCGCCAGCAGCCAAACCCAACTAGCGGGGGCGACCTACAATGAGCAGTTCTTC
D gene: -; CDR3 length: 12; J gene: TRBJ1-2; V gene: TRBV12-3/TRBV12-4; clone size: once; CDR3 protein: CASTLHSDGYTF; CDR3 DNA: TGTGCCAGCACCTTACATTCCGATGGCTACACCTTC
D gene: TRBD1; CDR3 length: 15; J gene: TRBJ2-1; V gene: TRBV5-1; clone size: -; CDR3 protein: CASSSYPGQGYEQFF; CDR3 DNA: TGCGCCAGCAGCTCCTACCCAGGACAGGGGTATGAGCAGTTCTTC
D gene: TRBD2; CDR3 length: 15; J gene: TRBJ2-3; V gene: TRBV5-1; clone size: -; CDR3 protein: CASSLGAGVADTQYF; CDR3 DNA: TGCGCCAGCAGCTTGGGAGCGGGAGTCGCGGATACGCAGTATTTT
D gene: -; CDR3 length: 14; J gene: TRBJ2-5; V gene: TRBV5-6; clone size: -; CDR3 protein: CASSLYTTKETQYF; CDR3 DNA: TGTGCCAGCAGCTTGTACACCACGAAAGAGACCCAGTACTTC
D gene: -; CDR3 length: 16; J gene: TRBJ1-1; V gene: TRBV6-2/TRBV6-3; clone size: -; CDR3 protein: CASTPPELSPGTEAFF; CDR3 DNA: TGTGCCAGCACCCCCCCAGAATTAAGCCCGGGGACTGAAGCTTTCTTT
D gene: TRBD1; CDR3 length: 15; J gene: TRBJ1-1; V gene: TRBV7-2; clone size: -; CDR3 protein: CASSLQGPKNTEAFF; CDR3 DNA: TGTGCCAGCAGCCTACAGGGGCCTAAGAACACTGAAGCTTTCTTT
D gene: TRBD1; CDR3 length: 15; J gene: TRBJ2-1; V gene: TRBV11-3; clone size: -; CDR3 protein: CASSNRDRSNNEQFF; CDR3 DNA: TGTGCCAGCAGCAACCGGGACAGGTCCAACAATGAGCAGTTCTTC
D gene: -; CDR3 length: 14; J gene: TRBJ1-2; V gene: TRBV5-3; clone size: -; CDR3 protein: CARSTGVWSYGYTF; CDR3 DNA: TGTGCCAGAAGCACCGGGGTTTGGAGCTATGGCTACACCTTC
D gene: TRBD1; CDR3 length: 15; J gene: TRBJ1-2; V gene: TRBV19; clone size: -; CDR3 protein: CASSIDRDRVYGYTF; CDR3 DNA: TGTGCCAGTAGTATAGACCGGGACAGGGTCTATGGCTACACCTTC
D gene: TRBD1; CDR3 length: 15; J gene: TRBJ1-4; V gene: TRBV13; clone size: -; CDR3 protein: CASSYGQGIGEKLFF; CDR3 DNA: TGTGCCAGCAGCTACGGACAGGGGATAGGGGAAAAACTGTTTTTT
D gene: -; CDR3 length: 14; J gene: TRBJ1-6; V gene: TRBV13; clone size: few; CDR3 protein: CASSLDSRGSPLHF; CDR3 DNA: TGTGCCAGCAGCTTGGACAGTCGGGGTTCACCCCTCCACTTT
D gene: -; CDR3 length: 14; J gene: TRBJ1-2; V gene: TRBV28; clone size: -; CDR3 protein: CASSLTSGVSGYTF; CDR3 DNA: TGTGCCAGCAGCTTAACATCAGGGGTATCTGGCTACACCTTC
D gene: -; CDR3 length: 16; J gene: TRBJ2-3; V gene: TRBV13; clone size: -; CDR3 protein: CASSSTLTTITDTQYF; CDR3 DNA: TGTGCCAGCAGCTCCACCTTGACTACCATCACAGATACGCAGTATTTT
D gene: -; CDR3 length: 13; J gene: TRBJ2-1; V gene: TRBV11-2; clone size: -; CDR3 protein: CASSLGRTPLQFF; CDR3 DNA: TGTGCCAGCAGCTTAGGGAGGACCCCCCTTCAGTTCTTC
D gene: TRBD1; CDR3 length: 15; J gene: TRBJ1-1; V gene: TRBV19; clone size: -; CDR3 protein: CASSIWGQLNTEAFF; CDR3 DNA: TGTGCCAGTAGTATTTGGGGACAGCTTAACACTGAAGCTTTCTTT
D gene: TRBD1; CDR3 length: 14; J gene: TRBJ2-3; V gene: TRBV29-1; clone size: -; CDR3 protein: CSVPTGGGTDTQYF; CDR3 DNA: TGCAGCGTTCCAACAGGGGGCGGCACAGATACGCAGTATTTT
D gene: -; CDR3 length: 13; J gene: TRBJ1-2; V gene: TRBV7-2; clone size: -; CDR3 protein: CASSLGPPEGYTF; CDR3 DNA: TGTGCCAGCAGCTTAGGCCCACCGGAGGGCTACACCTTC
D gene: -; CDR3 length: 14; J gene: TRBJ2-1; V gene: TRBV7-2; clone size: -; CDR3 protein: CASSLGRSNNEQFF; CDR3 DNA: TGTGCCAGCAGCTTAGGGCGGAGTAACAATGAGCAGTTCTTC
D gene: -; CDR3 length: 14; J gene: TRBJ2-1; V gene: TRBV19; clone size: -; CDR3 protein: CASSIGRDGNEQFF; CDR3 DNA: TGTGCCAGTAGTATAGGTCGGGATGGCAATGAGCAGTTCTTC
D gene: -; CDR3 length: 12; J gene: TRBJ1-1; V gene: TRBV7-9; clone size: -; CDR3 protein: CASSLEGYEAFF; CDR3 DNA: TGTGCCAGCAGCTTAGAGGGGTACGAAGCTTTCTTT
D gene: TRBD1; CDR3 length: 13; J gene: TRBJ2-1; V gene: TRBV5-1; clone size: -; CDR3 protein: CASSPTGAGEQFF; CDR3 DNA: TGCGCCAGCAGCCCGACAGGGGCCGGTGAGCAGTTCTTC
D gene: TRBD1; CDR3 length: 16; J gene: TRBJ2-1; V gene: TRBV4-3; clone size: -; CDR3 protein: CASSQAPGGAGNEQFF; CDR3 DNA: TGCGCCAGCAGCCAAGCCCCAGGGGGCGCTGGCAATGAGCAGTTCTTC
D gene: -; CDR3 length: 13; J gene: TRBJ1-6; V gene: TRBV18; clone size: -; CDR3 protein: CASSPIHNSPLHF; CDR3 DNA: TGTGCCAGCTCACCCATCCATAATTCACCCCTCCACTTT
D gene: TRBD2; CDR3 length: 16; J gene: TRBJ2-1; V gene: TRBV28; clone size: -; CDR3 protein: CASSQPAGGSWHEQFF; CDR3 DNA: TGTGCCAGCAGTCAACCCGCCGGGGGGAGTTGGCATGAGCAGTTCTTC
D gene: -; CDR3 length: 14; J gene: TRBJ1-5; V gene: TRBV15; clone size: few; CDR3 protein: CATSRGQAGQPQHF; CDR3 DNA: TGTGCCACCAGCAGAGGACAGGCAGGTCAGCCCCAGCATTTT
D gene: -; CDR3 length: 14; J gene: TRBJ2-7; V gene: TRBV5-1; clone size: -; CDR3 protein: CASSWDSFTYEQYF; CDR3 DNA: TGCGCCAGCAGCTGGGACTCCTTTACCTACGAGCAGTACTTC
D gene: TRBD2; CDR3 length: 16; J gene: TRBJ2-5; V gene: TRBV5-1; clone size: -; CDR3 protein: CASTERGSGSDGTQYF; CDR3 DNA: TGCGCCAGCACCGAACGGGGTAGCGGGAGTGACGGGACCCAGTACTTC
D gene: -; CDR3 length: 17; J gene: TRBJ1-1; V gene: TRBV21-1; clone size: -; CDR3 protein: CASSLPGQGLMNTEAFF; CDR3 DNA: TGTGCCAGCAGTCTCCCGGGACAGGGTCTCATGAACACTGAAGCTTTCTTT
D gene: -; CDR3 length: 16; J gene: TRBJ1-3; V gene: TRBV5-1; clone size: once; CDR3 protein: CASSPGAVRSGNTIYF; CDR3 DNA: TGCGCCAGCAGCCCCGGAGCCGTTCGCTCTGGAAACACCATATATTTT
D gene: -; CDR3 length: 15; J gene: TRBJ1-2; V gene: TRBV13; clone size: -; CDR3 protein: CASSLGRTANYGYTF; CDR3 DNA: TGTGCCAGCAGCTTAGGTCGGACAGCTAACTATGGCTACACCTTC
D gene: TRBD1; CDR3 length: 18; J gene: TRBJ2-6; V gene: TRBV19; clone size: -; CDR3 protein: CASSVNGQGFSGANVLTF; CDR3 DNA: TGTGCCAGTAGCGTGAACGGACAGGGCTTCTCTGGGGCCAACGTCCTGACTTTC
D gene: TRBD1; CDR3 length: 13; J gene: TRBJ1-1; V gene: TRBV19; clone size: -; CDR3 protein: CASSKTGGTEAFF; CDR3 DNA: TGTGCCAGTAGTAAGACAGGGGGCACTGAAGCTTTCTTT
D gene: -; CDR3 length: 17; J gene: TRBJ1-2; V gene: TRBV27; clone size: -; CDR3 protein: CASSLAPWGVGDYGYTF; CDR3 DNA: TGTGCCAGCAGTTTGGCCCCGTGGGGGGTAGGGGACTATGGCTACACCTTC
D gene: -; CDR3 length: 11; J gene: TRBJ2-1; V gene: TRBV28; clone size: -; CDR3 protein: CASKSLNEQFF; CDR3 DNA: TGTGCCAGCAAGAGTCTCAATGAGCAGTTCTTC
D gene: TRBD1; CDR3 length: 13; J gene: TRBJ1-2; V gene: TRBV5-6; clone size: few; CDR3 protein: CASSPGQNYGYTF; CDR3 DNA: TGTGCCAGCAGCCCGGGACAGAACTATGGCTACACCTTC
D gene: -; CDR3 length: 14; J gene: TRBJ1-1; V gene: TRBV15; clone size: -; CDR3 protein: CATSRDLPRTEAFF; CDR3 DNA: TGTGCCACCAGCAGAGATCTCCCTCGCACTGAAGCTTTCTTT
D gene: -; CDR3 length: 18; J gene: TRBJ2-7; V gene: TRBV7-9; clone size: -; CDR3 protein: CASSSPPKVAELSYEQYF; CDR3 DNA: TGTGCCAGCAGCTCACCCCCCAAAGTAGCGGAGTTATCCTACGAGCAGTACTTC
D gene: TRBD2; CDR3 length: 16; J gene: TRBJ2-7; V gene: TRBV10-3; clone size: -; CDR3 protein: CAISETRIAGAREQYF; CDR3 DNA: TGTGCCATCAGTGAGACTCGAATAGCGGGAGCTCGAGAGCAGTACTTC
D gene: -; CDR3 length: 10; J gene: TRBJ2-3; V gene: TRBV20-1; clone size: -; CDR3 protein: CSASGGTQYF; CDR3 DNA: TGCAGTGCTAGCGGTGGTACGCAGTATTTT
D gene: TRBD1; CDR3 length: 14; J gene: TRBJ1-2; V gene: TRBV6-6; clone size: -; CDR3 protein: CASSSWTGGNGYTF; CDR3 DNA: TGTGCCAGCAGTTCCTGGACAGGGGGCAATGGCTACACCTTC
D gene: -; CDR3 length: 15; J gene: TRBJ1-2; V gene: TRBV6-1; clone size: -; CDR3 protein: CASSGGTTRNYGYTF; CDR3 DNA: TGTGCCAGCAGTGGCGGGACGACTAGAAACTATGGCTACACCTTC
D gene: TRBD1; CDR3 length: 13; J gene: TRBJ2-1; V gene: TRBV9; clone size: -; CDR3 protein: CASSPSTGNEQFF; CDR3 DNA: TGTGCCAGCAGCCCTTCGACAGGGAATGAGCAGTTCTTC
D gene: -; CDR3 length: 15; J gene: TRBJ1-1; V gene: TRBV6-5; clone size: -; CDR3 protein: CASSYGRGGGTEAFF; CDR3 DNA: TGTGCCAGCAGTTACGGACGAGGGGGTGGCACTGAAGCTTTCTTT
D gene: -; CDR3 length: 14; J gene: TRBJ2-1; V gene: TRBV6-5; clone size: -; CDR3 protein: CASSYRSSYNEQFF; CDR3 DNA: TGTGCCAGCAGTTACAGGAGCTCCTACAATGAGCAGTTCTTC
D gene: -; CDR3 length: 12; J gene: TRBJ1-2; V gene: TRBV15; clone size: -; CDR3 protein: CATSNNNYGYTF; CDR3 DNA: TGTGCCACCAGCAACAATAACTATGGCTACACCTTC
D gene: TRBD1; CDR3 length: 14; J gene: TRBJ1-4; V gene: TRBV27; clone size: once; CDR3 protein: CASSRQGANEKLFF; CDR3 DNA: TGTGCCAGCAGCCGCCAGGGGGCTAATGAAAAACTGTTTTTT
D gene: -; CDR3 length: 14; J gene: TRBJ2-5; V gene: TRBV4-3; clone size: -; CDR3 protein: CASSQGNRPETQYF; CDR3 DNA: TGCGCCAGCAGCCAAGGAAACAGGCCGGAGACCCAGTACTTC
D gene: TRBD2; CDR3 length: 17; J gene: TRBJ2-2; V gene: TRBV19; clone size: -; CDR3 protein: CASSRIAGAVSTGELFF; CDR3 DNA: TGTGCCAGTAGTAGGATAGCGGGGGCCGTCTCCACCGGGGAGCTGTTTTTT
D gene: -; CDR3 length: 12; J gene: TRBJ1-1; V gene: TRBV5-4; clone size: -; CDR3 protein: CASSLSGTEAFF; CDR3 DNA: TGTGCCAGCAGCTTATCGGGCACTGAAGCTTTCTTT